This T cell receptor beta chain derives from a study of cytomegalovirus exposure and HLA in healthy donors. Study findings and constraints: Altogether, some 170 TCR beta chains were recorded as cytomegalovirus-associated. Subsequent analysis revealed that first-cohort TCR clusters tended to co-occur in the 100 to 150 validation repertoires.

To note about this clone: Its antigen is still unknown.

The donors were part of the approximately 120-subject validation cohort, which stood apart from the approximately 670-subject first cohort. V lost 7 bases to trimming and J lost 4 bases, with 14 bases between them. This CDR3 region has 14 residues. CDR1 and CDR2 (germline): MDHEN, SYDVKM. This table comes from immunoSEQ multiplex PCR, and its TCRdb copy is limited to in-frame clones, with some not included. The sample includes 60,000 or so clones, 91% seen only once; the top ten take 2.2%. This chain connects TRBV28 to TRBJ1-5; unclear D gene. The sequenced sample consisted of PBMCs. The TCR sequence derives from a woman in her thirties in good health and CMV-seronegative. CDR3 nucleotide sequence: TGTGCCAGCAACGAGCCGGTGTGGAATCAGCCCCAGCATTTT. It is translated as CASNEPVWNQPQHF.